This paragraph reports one TCR beta chain. Its target is unknown. Those who donated were healthy HIV-negative adults, with no recent acute infections or vaccinations reported. Splitting the CD4+ cells yielded a CD45RA+ naive subset and a CD45RA-negative memory subset. The data belong to a study of shared clonotypes between healthy human individuals. Study-wide results and caveats: Generation probability values for non-shared clonotypes were lower than those for clonotypes shared by all four donors.

Libraries were prepared by immunoSEQ multiplex PCR; TCRdb keeps only in-frame clonotypes and omits some of them. The sample has some 2,500,000 clones; 85% to 95% are singletons. Sequencing input: naive CD4+ T cells from PBMCs. Specified subset: CD45RA+ positively selected. This TCR was sampled from a man aged 18 to 30 in good health. Some clones in this sample may be carry-over from other donors' samples.

CDR3 region: CASSLTWLRGETQYF. The CDR3 region has the DNA TGTGCCAGCAGTTTGACATGGCTTCGAGGCGAGACCCAGTACTTC. The genes are TRBV27 and TRBJ2-5; D is ambiguous. This CDR3 region has 15 residues. The germline CDR1 and CDR2 sequences are MNHEY and SMNVEV (reference sequence). V gave up 3 bases and J gave up 5 bases, with 16 bases separating them.